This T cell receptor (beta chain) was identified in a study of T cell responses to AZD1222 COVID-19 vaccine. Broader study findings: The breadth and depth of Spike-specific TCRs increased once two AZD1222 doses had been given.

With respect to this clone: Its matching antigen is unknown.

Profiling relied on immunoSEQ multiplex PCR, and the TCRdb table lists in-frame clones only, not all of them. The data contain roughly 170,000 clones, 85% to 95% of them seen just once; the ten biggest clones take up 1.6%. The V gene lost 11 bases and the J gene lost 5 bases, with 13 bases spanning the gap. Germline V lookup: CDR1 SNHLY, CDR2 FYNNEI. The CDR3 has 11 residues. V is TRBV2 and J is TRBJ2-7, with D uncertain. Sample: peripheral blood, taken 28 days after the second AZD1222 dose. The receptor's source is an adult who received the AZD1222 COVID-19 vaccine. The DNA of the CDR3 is TGTGCCCTTGCTGGGAACCACGAGCAGTACTTC. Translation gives CALAGNHEQYF.